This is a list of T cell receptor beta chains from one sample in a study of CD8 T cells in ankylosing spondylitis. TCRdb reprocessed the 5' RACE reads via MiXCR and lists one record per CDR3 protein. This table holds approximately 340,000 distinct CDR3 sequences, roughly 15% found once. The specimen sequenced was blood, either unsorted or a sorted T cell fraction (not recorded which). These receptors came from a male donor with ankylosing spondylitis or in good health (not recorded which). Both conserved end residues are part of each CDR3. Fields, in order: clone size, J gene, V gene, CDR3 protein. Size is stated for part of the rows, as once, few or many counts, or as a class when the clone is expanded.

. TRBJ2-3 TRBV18 CASSPGTSPPDTQYF
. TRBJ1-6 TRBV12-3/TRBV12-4 CASTKGLSNSPLHF
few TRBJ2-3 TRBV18 CASSPLSGPTDTQYF
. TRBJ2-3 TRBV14 CASRGSPSTDTQYF
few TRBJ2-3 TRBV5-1 CASSFRTEDTQYF
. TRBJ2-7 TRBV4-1 CASSQGTAGYEQYF
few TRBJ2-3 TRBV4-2 CASSQEGQGSTDTQYF
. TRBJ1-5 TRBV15 CATSRVGVGQPQHF
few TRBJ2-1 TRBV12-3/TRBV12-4 CASSNPSVNEQFF
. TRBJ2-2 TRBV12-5 CASGLPSGADVAGELFF
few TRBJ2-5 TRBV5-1 CASSLLRGPEETQYF
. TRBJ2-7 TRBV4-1 CASSPFLGGGSGYEQYF
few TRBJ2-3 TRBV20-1 CSARGLADTGPDTQYF
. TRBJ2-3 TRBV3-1 CASSQEYAGNTQYF
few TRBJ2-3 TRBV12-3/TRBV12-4 CASSLQVADTQYF
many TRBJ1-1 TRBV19 CASSKGQGAEAFF
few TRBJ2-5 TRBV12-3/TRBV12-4 CASTGGYGTQYF
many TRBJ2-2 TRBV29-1 CSVDGPRYTGELFF
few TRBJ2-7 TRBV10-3 CAISGQSYEQYF
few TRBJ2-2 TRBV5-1 CASSLEAAMAPGELFF
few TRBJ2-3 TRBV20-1 CSARSPGGLVHADTQYF
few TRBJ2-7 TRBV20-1 CSALRLAGLYEQYF
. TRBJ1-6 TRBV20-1 CSARRGQGESPLHF
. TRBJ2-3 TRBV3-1 CASSQGGQYNEYF
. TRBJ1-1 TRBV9 CASSAQTGFGTEAFF
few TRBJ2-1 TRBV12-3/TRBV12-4 CASSGGGKGSEQFF
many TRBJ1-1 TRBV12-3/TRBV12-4 CASSPGGRAFF